This T cell receptor beta chain comes out of a study of shared clonotypes between healthy human individuals. Across the study: Used for every donor were three CD4 naive, three CD4 memory, two CD8 naive and one CD8 memory plate.

Germline V gene lookup returns CDR1 SGHRS and CDR2 YFSETQ. The CDR3 sequence is 14 residues long. V shed 0 bases and J shed 1 base, with 4 bases lying between them. General observations from the study: Investigators expected sequencing depth to affect clonotype sharing among donors.

The protocol was immunoSEQ multiplex PCR, while the TCRdb copy is restricted to in-frame clones and leaves out a portion. The sample has about 2.3 million clones, 85% to 95% seen once; the top ten hold about 0.37%. As regards this clone: The antigen is undetermined. Other DNA sequences of this sample code for an identical CDR3.

This chain joins TRBV5-1 and TRBJ2-2; D is undetermined. The sequencing sample was made of naive CD4+ T cells from PBMCs. The subset is: CD45RA+ positively selected. The clonotype was recovered from a man younger than 30 in good health. Some clones in this sample may be carry-over from other donors' samples. The CDR3 loop reads CASSLGGNTGELFF. The CDR3 nucleotides are TGCGCCAGCAGCTTGGGTGGGAACACCGGGGAGCTGTTTTTT.